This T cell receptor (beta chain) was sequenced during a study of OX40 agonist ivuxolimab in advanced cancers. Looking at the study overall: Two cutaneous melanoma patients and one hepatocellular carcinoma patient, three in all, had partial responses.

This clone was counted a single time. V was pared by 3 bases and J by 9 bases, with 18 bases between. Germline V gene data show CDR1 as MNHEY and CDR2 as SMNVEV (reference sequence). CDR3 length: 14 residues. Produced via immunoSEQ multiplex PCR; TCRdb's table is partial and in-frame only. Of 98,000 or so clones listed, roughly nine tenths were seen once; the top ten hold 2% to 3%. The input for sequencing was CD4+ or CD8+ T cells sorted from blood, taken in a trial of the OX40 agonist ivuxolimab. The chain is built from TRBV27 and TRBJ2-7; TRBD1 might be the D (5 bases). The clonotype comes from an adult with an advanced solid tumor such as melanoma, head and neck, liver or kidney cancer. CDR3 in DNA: TGTGCCAGCAGTTTGGGGCAGGCTACCTCGAGGCAGTACTTC. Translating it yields CASSLGQATSRQYF.